This is a list of T cell receptor beta chains from one sample in a study of cytomegalovirus exposure and HLA in healthy donors. Repertoires were generated with immunoSEQ multiplex PCR, while TCRdb's copy carries only in-frame clones and drops some. The repertoire holds around 150,000 clones, with approximately 78% as singletons. Sample: PBMCs. The receptors were sampled from a woman aged 40 to 55 in good health and CMV-seropositive. Both conserved end residues are part of each CDR3. The D gene is left open where the match is weak. Rows give clone size only sometimes, using once, few, many, or a class for an expanded clone.

NA | TRBJ1-2 | TRBV7-9 | NA | TGTGCCAGCAGCAAACTAGGGGGTCCCTATGGCTACACCTTC | CASSKLGGPYGYTF
NA | TRBJ2-5 | TRBV28 | TRBD2 | TGTGCCAGCAGTTTCGCGGGAGTGGCCCCGGAGACCCAGTACTTC | CASSFAGVAPETQYF
NA | TRBJ2-7 | TRBV29-1 | NA | TGCAGCGTTGGATTCGGGACTCCTTACGAGCAGTACTTC | CSVGFGTPYEQYF
NA | TRBJ2-1 | TRBV19 | TRBD2 | TGTGCCAGTAATACCCGGACAGGGCAACTAGCGGGAGAGCAGTTCTTC | CASNTRTGQLAGEQFF
few | TRBJ2-1 | TRBV21-1 | NA | TGTGCCAGCAGCAAAGGGCTAGCGGGAGGGCCTGAGCAGTTCTTC | CASSKGLAGGPEQFF
once | TRBJ2-7 | TRBV29-1 | TRBD1 | TGCAGCGTTGTTTGGACAGGGGAGGGCGAGCAGTACTTC | CSVVWTGEGEQYF
NA | TRBJ2-7 | TRBV28 | NA | TGTGCCAGCAGAACCACAGGGCTTTTTTACCACGAGCAGTACTTC | CASRTTGLFYHEQYF
NA | TRBJ2-7 | TRBV27 | TRBD1 | TGTGCCAGCAGTGCCCGGACAGGGGGACACTACGAGCAGTACTTC | CASSARTGGHYEQYF
NA | TRBJ1-5 | TRBV4-2 | NA | TGTGCCAGCAGCCCTAACAGGGACAATCAGCCCCAGCATTTT | CASSPNRDNQPQHF
NA | TRBJ1-4 | TRBV29-1 | NA | TGCAGCGTTGCAATTGTATTTTTGGGGCAGGGAACGACTAATGAAAAACTGTTTTTT | CSVAIVFLGQGTTNEKLFF
NA | TRBJ1-3 | TRBV5-1 | NA | TGCGCCAGCAGCTTGGGGCAGATCTCTGGAAACACCATATATTTT | CASSLGQISGNTIYF
NA | TRBJ2-7 | TRBV25-1 | TRBD1 | TGTGCCAGCAGTGCGGGACAGGCCTCCTACGAGCAGTACTTC | CASSAGQASYEQYF
NA | TRBJ1-2 | TRBV7-9 | NA | TGTGCCAGCAGGTCAGAGGGTGCAGATAACTATGGCTACACCTTC | CASRSEGADNYGYTF
NA | TRBJ2-3 | TRBV9 | TRBD1 | TGTGCCAGCAGCGTTAACAGGGGGGCAGATACGCAGTATTTT | CASSVNRGADTQYF
NA | TRBJ2-7 | TRBV5-4 | NA | TGTGCCAGCAGCTTCGGGACACTTTACGAGCAGTACTTC | CASSFGTLYEQYF
NA | TRBJ2-3 | TRBV5-1 | TRBD1 | TGCGCCAGCAGCCCGACAGGGGCCACAGATACGCAGTATTTT | CASSPTGATDTQYF
NA | TRBJ1-2 | TRBV6-5 | NA | TGTGCCAGCAGTTTAGACAGGCACGGCTACACCTTC | CASSLDRHGYTF
NA | TRBJ2-1 | TRBV7-6 | TRBD2 | TGTGCCAGCAGCTTACCGTCTAGCGGTTCCAATGAGCAGTTCTTC | CASSLPSSGSNEQFF